Sequencing of this T cell receptor (beta chain) was carried out in a study of blood T cells in healthy people across ages. Study information: Template switching picked up about one barcoded beta molecule for each two T cells.

Each of the donors had around 9 milliliters of peripheral blood drawn into EDTA-treated Vacutainer tubes. PCR was performed a second time for roughly 6 to 12 cycles using a sample-barcoded 5' primer and a J-beta primer mix. Via MiXCR, TCRdb re-called the 5' RACE reads, giving one row per CDR3 protein. This sample has fewer than 750,000 distinct CDR3 sequences, with 40% to 65% found just once. The CDR3 consists of 16 residues. V dropped 1 base and J dropped 1 base, with 13 bases sitting between them. CDR1 and CDR2 (germline): LGHNA, YSLEER. Sample: blood. The sequence derives from a woman over 75 in good health. The chain has TRBV4-3 and TRBJ1-1, with D possibly matching TRBD1 (6 bases). CDR3 sequence (DNA): TGCGCCAGCAGCCAAGGTCCCGGGACAACGAACACTGAAGCTTTCTTT. It encodes CASSQGPGTTNTEAFF.